This T cell receptor (beta chain) was recorded in a study of monozygotic twins with inflammatory bowel disease. Study-wide results and caveats: Whereas healthy co-twins had higher TCRbeta diversity (inverse Simpson), IBD patients had lower diversity.

Each TCR library used 3500 ng of total RNA. Per sample, reverse transcription was split into eight reactions. TCRdb re-called the 5' RACE reads, yielding one record per CDR3 amino acid sequence without DNA. With about 110,000 distinct CDR3 sequences in the sample, the ten largest clones hold around an eighth. Notes on this clonotype: Its cognate antigen is unknown.

Source material: blood. The receptor comes from a human donor with ulcerative colitis or Crohn's disease, or a healthy co-twin of an affected twin (not recorded which).

CDR3 in amino acids: CASSVDHNSYEQYF. The chain carries TRBV27 and TRBJ2-7. This CDR3 region has 14 residues. CDR1 MNHEY and CDR2 SMNVEV come from the germline V gene (reference sequence).